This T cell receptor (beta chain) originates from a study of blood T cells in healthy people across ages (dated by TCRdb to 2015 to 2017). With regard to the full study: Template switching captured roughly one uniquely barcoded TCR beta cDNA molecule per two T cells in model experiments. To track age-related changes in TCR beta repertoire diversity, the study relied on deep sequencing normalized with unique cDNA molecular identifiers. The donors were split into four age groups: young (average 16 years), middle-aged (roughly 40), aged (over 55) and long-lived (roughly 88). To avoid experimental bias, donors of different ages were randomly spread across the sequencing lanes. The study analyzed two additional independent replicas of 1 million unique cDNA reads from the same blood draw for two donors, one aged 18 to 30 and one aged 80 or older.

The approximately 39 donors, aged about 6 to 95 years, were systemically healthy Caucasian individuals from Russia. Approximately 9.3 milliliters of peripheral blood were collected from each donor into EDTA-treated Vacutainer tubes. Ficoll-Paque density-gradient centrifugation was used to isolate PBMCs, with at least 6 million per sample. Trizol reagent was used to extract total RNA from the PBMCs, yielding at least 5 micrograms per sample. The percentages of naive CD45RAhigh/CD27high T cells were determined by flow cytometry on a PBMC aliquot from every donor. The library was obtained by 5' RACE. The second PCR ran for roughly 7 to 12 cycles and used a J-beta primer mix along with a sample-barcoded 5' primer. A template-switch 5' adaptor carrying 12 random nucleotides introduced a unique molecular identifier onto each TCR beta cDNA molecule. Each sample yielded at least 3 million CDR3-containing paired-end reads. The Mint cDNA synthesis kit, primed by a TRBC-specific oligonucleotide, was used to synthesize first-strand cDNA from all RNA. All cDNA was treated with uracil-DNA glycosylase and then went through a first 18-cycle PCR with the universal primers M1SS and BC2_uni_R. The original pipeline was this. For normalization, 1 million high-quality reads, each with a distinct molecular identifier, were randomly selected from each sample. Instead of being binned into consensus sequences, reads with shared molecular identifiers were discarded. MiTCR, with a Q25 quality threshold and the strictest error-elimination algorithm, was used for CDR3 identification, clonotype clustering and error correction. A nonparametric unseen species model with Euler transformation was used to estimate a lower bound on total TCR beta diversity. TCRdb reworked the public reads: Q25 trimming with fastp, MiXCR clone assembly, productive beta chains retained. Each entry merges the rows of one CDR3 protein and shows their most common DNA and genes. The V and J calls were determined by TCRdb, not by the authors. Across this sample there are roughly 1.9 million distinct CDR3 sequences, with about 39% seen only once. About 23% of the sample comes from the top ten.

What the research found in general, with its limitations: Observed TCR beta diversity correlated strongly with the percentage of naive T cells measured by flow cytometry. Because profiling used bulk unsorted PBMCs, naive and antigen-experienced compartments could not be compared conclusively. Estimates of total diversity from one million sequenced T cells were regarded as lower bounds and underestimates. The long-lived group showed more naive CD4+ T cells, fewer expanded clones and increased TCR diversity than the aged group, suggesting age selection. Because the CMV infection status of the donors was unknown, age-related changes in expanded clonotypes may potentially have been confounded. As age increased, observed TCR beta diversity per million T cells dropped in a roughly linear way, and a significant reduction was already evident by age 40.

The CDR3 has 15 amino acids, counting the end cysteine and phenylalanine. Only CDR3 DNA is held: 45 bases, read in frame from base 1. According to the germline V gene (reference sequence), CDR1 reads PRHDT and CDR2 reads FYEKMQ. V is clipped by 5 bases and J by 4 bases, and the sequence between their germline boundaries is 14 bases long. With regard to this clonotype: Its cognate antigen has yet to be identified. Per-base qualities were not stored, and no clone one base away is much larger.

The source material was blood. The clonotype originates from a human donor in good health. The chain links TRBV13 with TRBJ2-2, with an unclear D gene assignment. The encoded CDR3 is CASSVASGITGELFF. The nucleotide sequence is TGTGCCAGCAGCGTTGCGTCAGGAATCACCGGGGAGCTGTTTTTT.